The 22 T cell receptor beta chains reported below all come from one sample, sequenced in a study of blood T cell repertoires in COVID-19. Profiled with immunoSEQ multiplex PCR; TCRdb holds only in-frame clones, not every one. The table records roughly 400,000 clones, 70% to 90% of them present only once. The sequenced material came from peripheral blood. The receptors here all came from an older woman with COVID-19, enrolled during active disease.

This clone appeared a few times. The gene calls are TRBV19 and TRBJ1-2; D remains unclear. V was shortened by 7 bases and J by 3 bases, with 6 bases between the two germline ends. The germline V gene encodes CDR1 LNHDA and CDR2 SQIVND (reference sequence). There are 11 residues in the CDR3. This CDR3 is CASIDYYGYTF. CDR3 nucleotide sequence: TGTGCCAGTATAGACTACTATGGCTACACCTTC.

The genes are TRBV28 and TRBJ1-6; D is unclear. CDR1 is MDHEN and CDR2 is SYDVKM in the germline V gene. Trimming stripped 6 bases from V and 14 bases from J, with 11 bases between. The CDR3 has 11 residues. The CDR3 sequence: CASSWTGALHF. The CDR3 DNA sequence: TGTGCCAGCAGCTGGACTGGGGCCCTCCACTTT. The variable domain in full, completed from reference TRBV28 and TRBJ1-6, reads DVKVTQSSRYLVKRTGEKVFLECVQDMDHENMFWYRQDPGLGLRLIYFSYDVKMKEKGDIPEGYSVSREKKERFSLILESASTNQTSMYLCASSWTGALHFGNGTRLTVT.

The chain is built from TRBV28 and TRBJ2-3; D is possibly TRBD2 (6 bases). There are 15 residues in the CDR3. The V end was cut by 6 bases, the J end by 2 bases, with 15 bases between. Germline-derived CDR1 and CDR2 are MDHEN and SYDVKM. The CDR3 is CASSNPPGLTDTQYF. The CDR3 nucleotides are TGTGCCAGCAGCAATCCCCCGGGACTCACAGATACGCAGTATTTT.

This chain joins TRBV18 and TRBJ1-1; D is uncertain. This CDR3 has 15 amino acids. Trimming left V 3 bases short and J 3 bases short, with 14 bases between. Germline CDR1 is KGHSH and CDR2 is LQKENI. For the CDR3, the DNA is TGTGCCAGCTCACCCTCGCGTGAGGCCTACACTGAAGCTTTCTTT. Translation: CASSPSREAYTEAFF.

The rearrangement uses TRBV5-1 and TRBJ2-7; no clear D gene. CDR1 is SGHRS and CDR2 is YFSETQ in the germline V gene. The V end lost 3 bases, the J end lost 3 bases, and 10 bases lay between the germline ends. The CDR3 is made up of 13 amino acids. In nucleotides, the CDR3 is TGCGCCAGCAGCTCGGCGGCAGACTACGAGCAGTACTTC. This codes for CASSSAADYEQYF.

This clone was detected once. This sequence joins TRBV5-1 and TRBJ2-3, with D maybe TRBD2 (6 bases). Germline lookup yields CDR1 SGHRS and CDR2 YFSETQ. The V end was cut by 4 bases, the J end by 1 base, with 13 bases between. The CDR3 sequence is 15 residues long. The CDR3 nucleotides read TGCGCCAGCAGCCTACTAGCCTATGGCACAGATACGCAGTATTTT. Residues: CASSLLAYGTDTQYF.

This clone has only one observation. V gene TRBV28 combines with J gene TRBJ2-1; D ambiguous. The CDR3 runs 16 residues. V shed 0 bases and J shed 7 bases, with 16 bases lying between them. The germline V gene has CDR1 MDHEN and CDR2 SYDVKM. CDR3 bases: TGTGCCAGCAGTTTATGGCCGGAGAACATACGAAATGAGCAGTTCTTC. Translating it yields CASSLWPENIRNEQFF.

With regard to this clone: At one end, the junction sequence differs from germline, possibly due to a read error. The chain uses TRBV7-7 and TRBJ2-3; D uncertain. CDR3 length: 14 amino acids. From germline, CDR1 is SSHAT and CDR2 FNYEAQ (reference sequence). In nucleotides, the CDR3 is TGTGCTAGCAGCCTTAGTGACACGAAGAATACGCAGTATTTT. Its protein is CASSLSDTKNTQYF.

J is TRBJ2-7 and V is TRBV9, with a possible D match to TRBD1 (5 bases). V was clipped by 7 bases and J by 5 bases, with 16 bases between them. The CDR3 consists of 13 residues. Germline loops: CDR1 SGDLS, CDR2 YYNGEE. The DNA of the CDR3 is TGTGCCAGCGGGCCCGCCTGGGGCAACGAGCAGTACTTC. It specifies CASGPAWGNEQYF.

The CDR3 protein is CASRRGGGETYEQYF. The CDR3 region has the DNA TGTGCCAGCAGGAGAGGGGGAGGGGAAACCTACGAGCAGTACTTC. The chain couples TRBV27 to TRBJ2-7, with a possible D match to TRBD2 (7 bases). CDR1 MNHEY and CDR2 SMNVEV come from the germline V gene (reference sequence). The CDR3 has 15 residues. Deletions cut 6 bases from V and 2 bases from J, with 17 bases between.

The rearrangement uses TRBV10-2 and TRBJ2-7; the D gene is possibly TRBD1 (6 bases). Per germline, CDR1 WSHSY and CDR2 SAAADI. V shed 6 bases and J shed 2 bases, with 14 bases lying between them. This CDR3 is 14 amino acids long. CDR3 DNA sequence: TGCGCCAGCAGGGACAGCCTAATTCCCTACGAGCAGTACTTC. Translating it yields CASRDSLIPYEQYF.

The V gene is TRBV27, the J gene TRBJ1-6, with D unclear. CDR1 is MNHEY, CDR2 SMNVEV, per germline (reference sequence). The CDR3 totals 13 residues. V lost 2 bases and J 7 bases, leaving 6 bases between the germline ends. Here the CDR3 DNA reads TGTGCCAGCAGTTTAAGCAGGAATTCACCCCTCCACTTT. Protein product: CASSLSRNSPLHF.

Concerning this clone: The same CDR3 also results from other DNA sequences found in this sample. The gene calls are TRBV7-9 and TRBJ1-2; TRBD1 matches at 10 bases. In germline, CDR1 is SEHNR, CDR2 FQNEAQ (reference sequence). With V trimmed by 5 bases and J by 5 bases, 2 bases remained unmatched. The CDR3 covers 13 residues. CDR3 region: CASSPGQGYGYTF. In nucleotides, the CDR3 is TGTGCCAGCAGCCCGGGACAGGGGTATGGCTACACCTTC.

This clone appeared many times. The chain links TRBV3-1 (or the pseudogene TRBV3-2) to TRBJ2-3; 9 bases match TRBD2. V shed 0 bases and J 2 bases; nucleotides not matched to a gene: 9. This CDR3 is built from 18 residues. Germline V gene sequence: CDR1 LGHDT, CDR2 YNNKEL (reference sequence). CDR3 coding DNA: TGTGCCAGCAGCCAAGATCTTCCAGCGGGGGGACCCACAGATACGCAGTATTTT. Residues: CASSQDLPAGGPTDTQYF.

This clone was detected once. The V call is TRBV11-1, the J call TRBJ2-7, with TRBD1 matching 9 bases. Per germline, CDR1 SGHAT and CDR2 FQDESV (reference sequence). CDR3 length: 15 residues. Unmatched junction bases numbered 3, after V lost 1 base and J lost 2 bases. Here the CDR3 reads CASSLVGTGTYEQYF. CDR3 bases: TGTGCCAGCAGCTTAGTTGGGACAGGGACCTACGAGCAGTACTTC.

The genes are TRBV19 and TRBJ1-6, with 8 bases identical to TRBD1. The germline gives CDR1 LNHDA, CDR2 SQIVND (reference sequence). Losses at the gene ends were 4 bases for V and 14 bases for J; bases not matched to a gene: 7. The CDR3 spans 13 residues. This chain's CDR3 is CASSRTGREALHF. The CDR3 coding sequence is TGTGCCAGTAGTAGGACAGGGCGGGAAGCCCTCCACTTT.

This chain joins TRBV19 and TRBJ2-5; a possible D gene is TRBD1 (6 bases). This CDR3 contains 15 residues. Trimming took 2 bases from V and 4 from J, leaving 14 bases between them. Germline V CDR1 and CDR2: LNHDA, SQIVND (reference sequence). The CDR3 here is CASSISRGRGETQYF. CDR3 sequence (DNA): TGTGCCAGTAGTATAAGCAGGGGCCGAGGAGAGACCCAGTACTTC.

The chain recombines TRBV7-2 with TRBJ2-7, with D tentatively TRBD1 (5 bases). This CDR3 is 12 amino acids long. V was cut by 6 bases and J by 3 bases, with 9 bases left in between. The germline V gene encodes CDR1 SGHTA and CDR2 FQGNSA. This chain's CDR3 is CASSTDSYEQYF. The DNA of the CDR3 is TGTGCCAGCAGTACCGACAGCTACGAGCAGTACTTC.

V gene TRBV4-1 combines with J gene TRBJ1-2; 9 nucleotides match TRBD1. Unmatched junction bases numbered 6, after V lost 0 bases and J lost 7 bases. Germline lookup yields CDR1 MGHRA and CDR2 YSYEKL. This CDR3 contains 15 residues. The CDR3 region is CASSQDRTGGFGYTF. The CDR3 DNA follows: TGCGCCAGCAGCCAAGATCGTACAGGGGGCTTTGGCTACACCTTC.

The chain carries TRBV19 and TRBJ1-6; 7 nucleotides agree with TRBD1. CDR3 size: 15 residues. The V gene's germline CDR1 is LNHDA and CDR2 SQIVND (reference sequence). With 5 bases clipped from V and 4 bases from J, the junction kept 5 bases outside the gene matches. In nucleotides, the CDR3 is TGTGCCAGTAGTCACCGGGACAGTTATAATTCACCCCTCCACTTT. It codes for CASSHRDSYNSPLHF.

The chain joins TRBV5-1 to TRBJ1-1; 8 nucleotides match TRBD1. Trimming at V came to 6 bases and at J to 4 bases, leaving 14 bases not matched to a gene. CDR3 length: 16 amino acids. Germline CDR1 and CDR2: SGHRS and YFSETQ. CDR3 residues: CASIQGAGGKSTEAFF. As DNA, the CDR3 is TGCGCCAGCATCCAGGGGGCAGGGGGCAAGAGCACTGAAGCTTTCTTT.

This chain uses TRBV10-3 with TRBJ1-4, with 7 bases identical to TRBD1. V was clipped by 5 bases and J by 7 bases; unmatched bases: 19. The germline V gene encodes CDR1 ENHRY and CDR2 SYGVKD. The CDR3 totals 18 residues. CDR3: CAISRGGQAVLKGEKLFF. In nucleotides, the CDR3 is TGTGCCATCAGTAGAGGAGGACAGGCGGTTTTAAAAGGTGAAAAACTGTTTTTT.